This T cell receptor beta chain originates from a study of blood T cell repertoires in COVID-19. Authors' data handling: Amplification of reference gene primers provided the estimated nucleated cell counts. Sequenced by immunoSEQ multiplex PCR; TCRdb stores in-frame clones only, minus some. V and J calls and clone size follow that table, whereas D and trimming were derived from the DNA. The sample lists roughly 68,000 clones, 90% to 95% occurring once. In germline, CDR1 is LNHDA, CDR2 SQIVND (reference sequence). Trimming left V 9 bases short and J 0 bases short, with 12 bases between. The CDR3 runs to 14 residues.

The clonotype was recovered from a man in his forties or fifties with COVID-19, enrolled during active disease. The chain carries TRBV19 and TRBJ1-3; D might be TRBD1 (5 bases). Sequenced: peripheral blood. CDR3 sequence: CASRTDNSGNTIYF. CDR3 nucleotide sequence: TGTGCCAGCCGGACGGACAACTCTGGAAACACCATATATTTT.